The following is a TCR beta chain sequence with its context. The target antigen is unknown. This sample was taken from a study of T cells expressing NK-cell markers. The study's findings and limits: The dominant NKG2C+ clonotypes represented roughly 1.0-7.5% of CD8+ T cells in six donors. Also leading the CD3+CD56-NKG2C+ fraction in several donors were these clonotypes.

The length of the CDR3 is 15 residues. Germline loops: CDR1 SGDLS, CDR2 YYNGEE. TCRdb re-called the 5' RACE reads and shows each CDR3 protein once, DNA omitted. The listing contains about 450,000 distinct CDR3 sequences. The receptor was derived from a woman aged 18-70 years in good health. The chain combines TRBV9 with TRBJ1-5. Sequenced material: blood T cells: a sorted CD56 or NKG2C T cell subset, CD4+ or CD8+ T cells, or bulk PBMC T cells (not recorded which). The CDR3 sequence: CASSRAGGSNQPQHF.